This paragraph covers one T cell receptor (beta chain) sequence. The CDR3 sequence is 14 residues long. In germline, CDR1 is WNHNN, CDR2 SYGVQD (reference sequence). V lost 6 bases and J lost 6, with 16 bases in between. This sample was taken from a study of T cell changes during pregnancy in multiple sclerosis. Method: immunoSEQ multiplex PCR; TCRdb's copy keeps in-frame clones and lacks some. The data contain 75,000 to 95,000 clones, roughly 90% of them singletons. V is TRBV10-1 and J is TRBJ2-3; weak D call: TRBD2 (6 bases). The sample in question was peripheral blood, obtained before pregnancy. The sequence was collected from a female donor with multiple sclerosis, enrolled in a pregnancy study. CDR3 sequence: CASSDSSVGDTQYF. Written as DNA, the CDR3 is TGCGCCAGCAGCGATTCTAGCGTAGGGGATACGCAGTATTTT.